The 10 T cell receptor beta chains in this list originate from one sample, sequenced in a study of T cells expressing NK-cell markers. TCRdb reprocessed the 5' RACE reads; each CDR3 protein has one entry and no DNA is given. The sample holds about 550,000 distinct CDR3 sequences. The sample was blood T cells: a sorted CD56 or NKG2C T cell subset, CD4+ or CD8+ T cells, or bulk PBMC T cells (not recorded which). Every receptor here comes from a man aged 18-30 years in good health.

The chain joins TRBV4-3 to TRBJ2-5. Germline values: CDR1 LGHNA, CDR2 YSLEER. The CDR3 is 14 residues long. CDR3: CASSQDYGGETQYF.

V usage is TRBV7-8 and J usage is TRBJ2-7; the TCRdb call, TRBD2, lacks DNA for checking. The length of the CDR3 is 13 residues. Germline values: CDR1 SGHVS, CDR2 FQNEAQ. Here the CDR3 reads CASETGTSYEQYF.

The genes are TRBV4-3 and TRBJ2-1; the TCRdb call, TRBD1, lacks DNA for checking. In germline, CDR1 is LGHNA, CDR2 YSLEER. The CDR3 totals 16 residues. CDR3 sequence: CASSQDNRESYNEQFF.

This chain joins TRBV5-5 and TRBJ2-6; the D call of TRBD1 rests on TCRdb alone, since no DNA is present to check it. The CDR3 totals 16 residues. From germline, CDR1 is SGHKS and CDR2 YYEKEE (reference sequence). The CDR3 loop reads CASSADREAGANVLTF.

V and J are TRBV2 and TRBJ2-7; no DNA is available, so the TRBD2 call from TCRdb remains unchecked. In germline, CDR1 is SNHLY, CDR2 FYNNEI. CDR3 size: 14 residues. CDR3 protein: CASSERREGYEQYF.

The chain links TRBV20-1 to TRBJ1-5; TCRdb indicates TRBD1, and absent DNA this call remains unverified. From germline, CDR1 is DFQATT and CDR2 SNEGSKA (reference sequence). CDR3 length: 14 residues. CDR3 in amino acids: CSAHGTGHNQPQHF.

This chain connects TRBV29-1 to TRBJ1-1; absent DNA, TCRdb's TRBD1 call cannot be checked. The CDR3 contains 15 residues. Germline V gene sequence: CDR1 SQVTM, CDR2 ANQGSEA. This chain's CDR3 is CSVGENDRAGTEAFF.

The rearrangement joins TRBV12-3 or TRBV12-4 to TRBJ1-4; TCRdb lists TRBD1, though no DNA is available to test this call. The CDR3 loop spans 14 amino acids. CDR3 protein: CASSQGQGDEKLFF.

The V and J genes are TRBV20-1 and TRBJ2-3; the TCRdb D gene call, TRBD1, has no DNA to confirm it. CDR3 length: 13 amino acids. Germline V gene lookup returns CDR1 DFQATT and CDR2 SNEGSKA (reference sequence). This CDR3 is CSAHAPETDTQYF.

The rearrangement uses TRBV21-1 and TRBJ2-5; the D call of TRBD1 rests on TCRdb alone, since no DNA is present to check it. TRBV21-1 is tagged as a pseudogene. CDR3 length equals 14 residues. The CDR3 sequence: CASRRDISRETQYF.